This T cell receptor (beta chain) appears in the sequencing data of a study of control samples from healthy donors and cancer patients. The CDR3 sequence is 12 residues long. Trimming shortened V by 5 bases and J by 4 bases, and 7 bases separated the two germline ends. Germline V gives CDR1 LNHDA, CDR2 SQIVND (reference sequence). Assay: immunoSEQ multiplex PCR; the TCRdb copy retains only in-frame clones and omits some. The data show about 86,000 clones, with over 90% seen just once and about 1.5% held by the top ten. This sequence was found in a woman younger than 45 in good health. The V call is TRBV19, the J call TRBJ2-3; D is ambiguous. Sequenced material: blood. In DNA, the CDR3 is TGTGCCAGTAGTCCTCAATCAGATACGCAGTATTTT. Amino acids: CASSPQSDTQYF.